This TCR beta chain was documented in a study of cytotoxic CD8 clonotypes in ibrutinib-treated CLL. About the study: The subjects consisted of about eleven relapsed/refractory and fewer than 16 treatment-naive individuals, with roughly 17 IGHV unmutated.

The repertoire was sequenced with immunoSEQ multiplex PCR; TCRdb's copy has only in-frame clones and lacks some. The sample lists more than 140,000 clones, approximately 75% seen once, with around 30% in the top ten. The CDR3 contains 16 residues. Germline-derived CDR1 and CDR2 are MDHEN and SYDVKM. Trimming at V came to 5 bases and at J to 3 bases, leaving 11 bases not matched to a gene. This TCR came from a human donor with chronic lymphocytic leukemia. The chain couples TRBV28 to TRBJ2-5, with 8 bases matching TRBD1. The sequencing used PBMCs, collected after 12 months of ibrutinib treatment. Here the CDR3 reads CASSPLGQAEEETQYF. CDR3 bases: TGTGCCAGCAGTCCCCTGGGACAGGCGGAAGAAGAGACCCAGTACTTC.